The next 6 T cell receptor beta chains were all read from a single sample in a study of T-cell memory formation after mild COVID-19. TCRdb ran MiXCR on the 5' RACE reads and lists one entry per CDR3 protein. The sample has about 450,000 distinct CDR3 sequences; 20% to 25% are singletons. The sequenced sample consisted of PBMCs or a T cell subset sorted from them (not recorded which). Receptors originate from an adult woman who had mild COVID-19 (a few samples of this study predate the infection). Cell type and time point are not known.

This clonotype was counted only a few times. The chain is built from TRBV3-1 and TRBJ2-2; TRBD2 might be the D (5 bases). Germline assignment: CDR1 LGHDT and CDR2 YNNKEL (reference sequence). V dropped 3 bases and J dropped 4 bases, with 12 bases sitting between them. This CDR3 spans 15 amino acids. CDR3 amino acids: CASSHSVASTGELFF. CDR3 in DNA: TGTGCCAGCAGCCATAGCGTCGCGAGCACCGGGGAGCTGTTTTTT.

This clonotype was observed a handful of times. The rearrangement links TRBV6-1 to TRBJ2-3, with 7 bases fitting TRBD1. The CDR3 length is 13 residues. Losses at the gene ends were 6 bases for V and 4 bases for J; bases not matched to a gene: 4. The germline V gene has CDR1 MNHNS and CDR2 SASEGT. CDR3: CASSLGTADTQYF. The CDR3 nucleotides are TGTGCCAGCAGCCTGGGGACAGCAGATACGCAGTATTTT.

This clonotype was counted a few times. V gene TRBV30 combines with J gene TRBJ2-2; TRBD1 matches 10 bases. CDR3 length: 15 residues. Germline lookup yields CDR1 GTSNPN and CDR2 SVGIG (reference sequence). J was trimmed by 6 bases and V by 3 bases; bases with no gene match: 7. The CDR3 reads CAWSPGTGVAGELFF. For the CDR3, the DNA is TGTGCCTGGAGCCCCGGGACAGGGGTGGCCGGGGAGCTGTTTTTT.

This clonotype showed up just a few times. The CDR3 region is CSVSTDPNYGYTF. Here the CDR3 DNA reads TGCAGCGTTTCGACAGATCCTAACTATGGCTACACCTTC. The rearrangement joins TRBV29-1 to TRBJ1-2; maybe TRBD1 (5 bases). Germline V CDR1 and CDR2: SQVTM, ANQGSEA. This CDR3 comprises 13 residues. The V gene lost 5 bases and the J gene lost 0 bases, with 10 bases spanning the gap.

The chain combines TRBV7-8 with TRBJ2-2; D is tentatively TRBD1 or TRBD2 (6 bases each). The CDR3 has 19 amino acids. Trimming shortened V by 2 bases and J by 0 bases, and 19 bases separated the two germline ends. Germline values: CDR1 SGHVS, CDR2 FQNEAQ. CDR3 sequence: CASSLSYGGPIANTGELFF. In nucleotides, the CDR3 is TGTGCCAGCAGCTTAAGCTACGGGGGCCCCATCGCGAACACCGGGGAGCTGTTTTTT. Variable domain in full (rest from reference TRBV7-8 and TRBJ2-2): GAGVSQSPRYKVAKRGQDVALRCDPISGHVSLFWYQQALGQGPEFLTYFQNEAQLDKSGLPSDRFFAERPEGSVSTLKIQRTQQEDSAVYLCASSLSYGGPIANTGELFFGEGSRLTVL.

The J gene is TRBJ1-2, the V gene TRBV2; perhaps TRBD1 as D (6 bases). CDR1 is SNHLY, CDR2 FYNNEI, per germline. There are 13 residues in the CDR3. The germline V and J ends were trimmed by 5 bases and 7 bases, with 14 bases remaining between them. Written as DNA, the CDR3 is TGTGCCAGCAGTACAGGGCTGGGGTCTGGCTACACCTTC. Encoded protein: CASSTGLGSGYTF.